The clone carrying this T cell receptor beta chain was seen a handful of times. The antigen is undetermined. Clones were read by immunoSEQ multiplex PCR, and TCRdb kept only the in-frame ones, dropping some. The sample records about 15,000 clones, roughly 77% being singletons. CDR1 and CDR2 (germline): MGHRA, YSYEKL. The CDR3 length is 16 residues. J was trimmed by 5 bases and V by 1 base; bases with no gene match: 10. This sample was taken from a study of Tregs in tolerant kidney transplant recipients. Broader study findings: Donor-specific Treg expansion exceeded global Treg expansion in tolerant patients, suggesting antigen drive. The most relevant donor-specific Treg TCRbeta repertoire apparently came from expansion with activated donor B cells. Findings come from small patient numbers and require larger validation.

CD4+CD25+CD127- Tregs, CD4+CD25- non-Tregs, CD4 and CD8 cells were sorted. The origin of this receptor is a human donor who received a combined kidney and bone marrow transplant. The sequences come from Tregs from blood, collected before the transplant. The rearrangement links TRBV4-1 to TRBJ1-1; 7 bases align to TRBD1. The CDR3: CASSQGQGVMGTEAFF. DNA of the CDR3: TGCGCCAGCAGCCAAGGCCAGGGGGTCATGGGAACTGAAGCTTTCTTT.